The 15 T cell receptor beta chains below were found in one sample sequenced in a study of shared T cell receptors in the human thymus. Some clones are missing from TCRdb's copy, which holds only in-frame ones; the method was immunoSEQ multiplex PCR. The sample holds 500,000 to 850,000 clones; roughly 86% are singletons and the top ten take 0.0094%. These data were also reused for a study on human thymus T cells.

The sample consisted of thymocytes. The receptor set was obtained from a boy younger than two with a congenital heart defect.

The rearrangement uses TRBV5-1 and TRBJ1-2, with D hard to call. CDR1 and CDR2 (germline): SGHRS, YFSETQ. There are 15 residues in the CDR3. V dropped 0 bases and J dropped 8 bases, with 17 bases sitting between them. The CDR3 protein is CASSLDSGGIVGYTF. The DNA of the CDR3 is TGCGCCAGCAGCTTGGACAGTGGAGGGATCGTGGGCTACACCTTC. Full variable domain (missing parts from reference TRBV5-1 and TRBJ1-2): KAGVTQTPRYLIKTRGQQVTLSCSPISGHRSVSWYQQTPGQGLQFLFEYFSETQRNKGNFPGRFSGRQFSNSRSEMNVSTLELGDSALYLCASSLDSGGIVGYTFGSGTRLTVV.

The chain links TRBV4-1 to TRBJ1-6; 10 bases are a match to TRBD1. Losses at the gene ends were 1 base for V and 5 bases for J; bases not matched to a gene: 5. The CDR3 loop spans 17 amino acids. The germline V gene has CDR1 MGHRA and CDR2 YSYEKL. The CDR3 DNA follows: TGCGCCAGCAGCCAAGTAGGACAGGGGGTTCATAATTCACCCCTCCACTTT. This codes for CASSQVGQGVHNSPLHF.

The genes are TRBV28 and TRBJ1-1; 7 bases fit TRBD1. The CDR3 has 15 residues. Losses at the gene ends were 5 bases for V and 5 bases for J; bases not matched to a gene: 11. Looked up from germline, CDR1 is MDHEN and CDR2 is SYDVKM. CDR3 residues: CASSDKGAPGTEAFF. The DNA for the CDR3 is TGTGCCAGCAGTGATAAGGGGGCGCCGGGTACTGAAGCTTTCTTT.

CDR3 sequence reads: CASSDSRDRNPYEQYF. CDR3 in DNA: TGTGCCAGCAGCGACAGCCGGGACAGGAATCCCTACGAGCAGTACTTC. The chain joins TRBV9 to TRBJ2-7; 8 positions agree with TRBD1. V trimming: 3 bases; J trimming: 2 bases; junction bases outside the gene matches: 10. The CDR3 consists of 16 residues. Germline-derived CDR1 and CDR2 are SGDLS and YYNGEE.

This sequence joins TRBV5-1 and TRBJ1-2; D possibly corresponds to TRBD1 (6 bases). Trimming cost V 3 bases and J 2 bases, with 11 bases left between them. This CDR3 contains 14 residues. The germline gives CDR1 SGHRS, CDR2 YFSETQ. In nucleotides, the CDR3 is TGCGCCAGCAGCTACCCGACAGGCAACTATGGCTACACCTTC. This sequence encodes CASSYPTGNYGYTF.

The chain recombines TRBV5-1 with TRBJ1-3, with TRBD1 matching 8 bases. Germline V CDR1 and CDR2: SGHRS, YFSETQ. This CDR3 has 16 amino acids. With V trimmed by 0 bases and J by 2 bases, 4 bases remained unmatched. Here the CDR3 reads CASSLGKTGAGNTIYF. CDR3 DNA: TGCGCCAGCAGCTTGGGGAAGACAGGGGCTGGAAACACCATATATTTT. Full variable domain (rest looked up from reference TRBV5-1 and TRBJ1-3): KAGVTQTPRYLIKTRGQQVTLSCSPISGHRSVSWYQQTPGQGLQFLFEYFSETQRNKGNFPGRFSGRQFSNSRSEMNVSTLELGDSALYLCASSLGKTGAGNTIYFGEGSWLTVV.

CDR3: CASSLRGSTEAFF. DNA for the CDR3: TGTGCCAGCAGTCTCAGGGGGAGCACTGAAGCTTTCTTT. The chain links TRBV28 to TRBJ1-1, with TRBD1 matching over 7 bases. The CDR3 covers 13 residues. Per the germline V gene, CDR1 is MDHEN and CDR2 is SYDVKM. J gave up 4 bases and V 5 bases, and 4 bases lay outside the gene matches.

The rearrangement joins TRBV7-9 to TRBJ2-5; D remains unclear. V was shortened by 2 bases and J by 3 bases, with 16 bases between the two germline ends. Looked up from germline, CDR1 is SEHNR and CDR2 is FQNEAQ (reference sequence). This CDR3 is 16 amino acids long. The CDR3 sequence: CASSLKKTRGKETQYF. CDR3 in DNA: TGTGCCAGCAGCTTAAAAAAGACCCGAGGCAAAGAGACCCAGTACTTC. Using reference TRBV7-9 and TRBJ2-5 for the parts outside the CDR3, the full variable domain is DTGVSQNPRHKITKRGQNVTFRCDPISEHNRLYWYRQTLGQGPEFLTYFQNEAQLEKSRLLSDRFSAERPKGSFSTLEIQRTEQGDSAMYLCASSLKKTRGKETQYFGPGTRLLVL.

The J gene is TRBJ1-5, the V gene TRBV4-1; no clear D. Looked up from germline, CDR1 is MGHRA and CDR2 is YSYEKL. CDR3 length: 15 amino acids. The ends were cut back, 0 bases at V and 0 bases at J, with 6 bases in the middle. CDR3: CASSQDEVSNQPQHF. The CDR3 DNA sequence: TGCGCCAGCAGCCAAGATGAGGTTAGCAATCAGCCCCAGCATTTT.

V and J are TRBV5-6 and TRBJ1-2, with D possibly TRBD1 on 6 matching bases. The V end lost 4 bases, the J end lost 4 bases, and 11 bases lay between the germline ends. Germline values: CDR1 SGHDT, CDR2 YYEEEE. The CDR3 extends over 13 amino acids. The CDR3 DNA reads TGTGCCAGCAGCCCCGGGACAATCTATGGCTACACCTTC. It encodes CASSPGTIYGYTF.

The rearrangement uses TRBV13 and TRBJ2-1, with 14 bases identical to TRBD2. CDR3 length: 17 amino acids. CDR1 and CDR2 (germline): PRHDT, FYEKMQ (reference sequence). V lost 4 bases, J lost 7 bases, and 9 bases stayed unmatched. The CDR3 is CASSSGTSGGSWNEQFF. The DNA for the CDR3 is TGTGCCAGCAGCTCCGGGACTAGCGGGGGAAGCTGGAATGAGCAGTTCTTC.

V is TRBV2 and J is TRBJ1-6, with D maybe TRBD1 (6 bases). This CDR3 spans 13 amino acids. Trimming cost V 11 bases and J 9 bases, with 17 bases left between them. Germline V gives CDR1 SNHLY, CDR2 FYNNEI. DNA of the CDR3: TGTGCCGGGCTCACAGGGTCAAGTTCACCCCTCCACTTT. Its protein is CAGLTGSSSPLHF. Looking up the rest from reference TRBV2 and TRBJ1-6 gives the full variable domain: EPEVTQTPSHQVTQMGQEVILRCVPISNHLYFYWYRQILGQKVEFLVSFYNNEISEKSEIFDDQFSVERPDGSNFTLKIRSTKLEDSAMYFCAGLTGSSSPLHFGNGTRLTVT.

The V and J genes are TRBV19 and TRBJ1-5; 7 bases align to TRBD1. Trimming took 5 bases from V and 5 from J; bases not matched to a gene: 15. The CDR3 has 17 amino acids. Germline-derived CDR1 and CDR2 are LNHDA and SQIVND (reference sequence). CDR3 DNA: TGTGCCAGTAGTGCATCCCTAAGGACAGGTCCATATCAGCCCCAGCATTTT. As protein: CASSASLRTGPYQPQHF.

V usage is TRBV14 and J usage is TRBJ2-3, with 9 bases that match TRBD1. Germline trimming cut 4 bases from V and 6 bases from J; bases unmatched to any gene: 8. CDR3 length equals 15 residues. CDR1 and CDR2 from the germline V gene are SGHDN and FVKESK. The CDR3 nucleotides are TGTGCCAGCAGCCGTCCGGGACAGGGAGCCGATACGCAGTATTTT. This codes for CASSRPGQGADTQYF.

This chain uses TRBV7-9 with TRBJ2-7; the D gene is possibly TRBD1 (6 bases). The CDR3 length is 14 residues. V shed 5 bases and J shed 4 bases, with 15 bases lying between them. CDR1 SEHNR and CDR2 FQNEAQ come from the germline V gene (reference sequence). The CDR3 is CASSQPGQVYEQYF. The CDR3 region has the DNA TGTGCCAGCAGCCAACCGGGACAAGTTTACGAGCAGTACTTC.